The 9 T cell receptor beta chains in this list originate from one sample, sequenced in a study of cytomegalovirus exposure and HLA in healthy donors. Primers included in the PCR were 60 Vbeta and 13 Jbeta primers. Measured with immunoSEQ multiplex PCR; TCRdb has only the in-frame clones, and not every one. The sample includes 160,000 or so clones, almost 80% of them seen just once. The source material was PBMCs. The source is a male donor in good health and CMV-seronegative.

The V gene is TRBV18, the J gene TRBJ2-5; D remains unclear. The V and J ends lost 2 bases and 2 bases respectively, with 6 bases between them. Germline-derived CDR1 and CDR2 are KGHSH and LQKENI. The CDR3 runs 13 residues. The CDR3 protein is CASSPTAQETQYF. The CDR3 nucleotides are TGTGCCAGCTCACCAACAGCACAAGAGACCCAGTACTTC.

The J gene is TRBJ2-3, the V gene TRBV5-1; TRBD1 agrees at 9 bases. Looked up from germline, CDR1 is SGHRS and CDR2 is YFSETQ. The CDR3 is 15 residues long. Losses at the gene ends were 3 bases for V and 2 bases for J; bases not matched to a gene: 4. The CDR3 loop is CASSYRQGDTDTQYF. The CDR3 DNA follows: TGCGCCAGCAGCTACCGACAGGGGGACACAGATACGCAGTATTTT.

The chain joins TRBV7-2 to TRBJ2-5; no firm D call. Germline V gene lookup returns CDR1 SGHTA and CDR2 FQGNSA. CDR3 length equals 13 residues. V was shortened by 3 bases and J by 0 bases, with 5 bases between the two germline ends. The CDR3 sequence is CASSLTNQETQYF. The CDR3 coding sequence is TGTGCCAGCAGCTTGACAAACCAAGAGACCCAGTACTTC.

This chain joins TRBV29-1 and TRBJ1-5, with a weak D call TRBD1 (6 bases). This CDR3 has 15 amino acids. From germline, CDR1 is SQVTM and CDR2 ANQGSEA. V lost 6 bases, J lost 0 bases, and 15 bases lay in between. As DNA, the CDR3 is TGCAGCGTGGGGGGGCCTTCGAATAGCAATCAGCCCCAGCATTTT. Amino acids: CSVGGPSNSNQPQHF.

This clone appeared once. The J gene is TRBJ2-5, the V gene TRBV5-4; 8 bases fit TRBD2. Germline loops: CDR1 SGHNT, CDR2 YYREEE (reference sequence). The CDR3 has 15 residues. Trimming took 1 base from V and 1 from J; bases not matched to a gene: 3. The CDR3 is CASSLTSGFQETQYF. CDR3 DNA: TGTGCCAGCAGCTTGACTAGCGGATTCCAAGAGACCCAGTACTTC.

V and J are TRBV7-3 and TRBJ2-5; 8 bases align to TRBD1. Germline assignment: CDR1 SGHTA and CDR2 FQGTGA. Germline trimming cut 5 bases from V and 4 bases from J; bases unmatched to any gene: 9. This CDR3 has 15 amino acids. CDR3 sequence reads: CASSNQGAQGETQYF. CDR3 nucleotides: TGTGCCAGCAGCAACCAGGGGGCGCAGGGAGAGACCCAGTACTTC.

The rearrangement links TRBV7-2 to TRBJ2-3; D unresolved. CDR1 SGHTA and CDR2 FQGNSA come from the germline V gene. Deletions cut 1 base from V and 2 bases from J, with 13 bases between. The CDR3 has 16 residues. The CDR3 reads CASSLGVVFTTDTQYF. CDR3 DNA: TGTGCCAGCAGCTTAGGCGTTGTGTTCACCACAGATACGCAGTATTTT.

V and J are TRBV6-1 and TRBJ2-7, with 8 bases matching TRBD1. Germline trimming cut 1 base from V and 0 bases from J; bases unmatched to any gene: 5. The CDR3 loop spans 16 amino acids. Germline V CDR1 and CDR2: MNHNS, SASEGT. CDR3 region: CASSEVTGGSSYEQYF. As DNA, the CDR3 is TGTGCCAGCAGTGAAGTAACAGGGGGATCCTCCTACGAGCAGTACTTC.

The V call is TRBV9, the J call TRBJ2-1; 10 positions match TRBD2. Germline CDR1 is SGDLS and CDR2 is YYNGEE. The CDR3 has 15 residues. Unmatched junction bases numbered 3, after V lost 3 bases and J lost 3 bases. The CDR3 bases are TGTGCCAGCAGCGCGCCTAGCGGGAGCTACAATGAGCAGTTCTTC. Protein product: CASSAPSGSYNEQFF.